Reported below is one TCR beta chain. What it recognizes is unknown. This record belongs to a study of OX40 agonist ivuxolimab in advanced cancers. Across the whole study: An agonistic human IgG2 monoclonal antibody against OX40 (CD134) was given. Patients received intravenous ivuxolimab every 2 weeks at 0.01 to 10 mg/kg.

Study-wide results and limits: CD8+ T cells averaged more expanded clones than CD4+.

The table came from immunoSEQ multiplex PCR; TCRdb's copy has only in-frame clones and leaves some out. The data show roughly 50,000 clones, with around 83% seen just once and 0.8% to 1% held by the top ten. Autoimmune disease history or systemic immunosuppression barred patients. Germline V gene lookup returns CDR1 SGDLS and CDR2 YYNGEE. V was cut by 3 bases and J by 4 bases, with 19 bases left in between. This CDR3 contains 16 residues. The chain joins TRBV9 to TRBJ1-1; perhaps TRBD1 as D (6 bases). The sample was CD4+ or CD8+ T cells sorted from blood, taken in a trial of the OX40 agonist ivuxolimab. This TCR came from an adult with an advanced solid tumor such as melanoma, head and neck, liver or kidney cancer. CDR3 residues: CASSDQTGGLGTEAFF. The CDR3 coding sequence is TGTGCCAGCAGCGATCAAACCGGGGGGCTAGGCACTGAAGCTTTCTTT.